The source of this T cell receptor (beta chain) is a study of Ad26.COV2.S vaccination and SARS-CoV-2 variants. Study at large: Once or twice, 56 days apart, Ad26.COV2.S was delivered intramuscularly. General study findings and limits: While placebo recipients had lower spike-specific TCR breadth, vaccine recipients had more.

In germline, CDR1 is SGHRS, CDR2 YFSETQ. The CDR3 length is 16 residues. V shed 4 bases and J 2 bases; nucleotides not matched to a gene: 8. The protocol was immunoSEQ multiplex PCR, while the TCRdb copy is restricted to in-frame clones and leaves out a portion. Found here are some 250,000 clones, 85% to 90% of them singletons; the top ten hold 9.5% to 12%. The treatment was: roughly 18 received Ad26.COV2.S at low or high dose, single or two shots; about 5 received placebo; per-sample allocation not given. Collection of samples fell on day 63 after the first vaccine or placebo injection. Comments on this clone: Its antigen is as yet unknown.

V is TRBV5-1 and J is TRBJ1-4; 7 bases line up with TRBD1. This TCR was sampled from a person between 18 and 65 years old who received the Ad26.COV2.S COVID-19 vaccine or a placebo. The sequences come from peripheral blood, collected in a trial of Ad26.COV2.S vaccine versus placebo. The CDR3 DNA reads TGCGCCAGCAGCGGGGGACAGCGAGGGACTAATGAAAAACTGTTTTTT. Protein: CASSGGQRGTNEKLFF. The full variable domain, its missing parts supplied by reference TRBV5-1 and TRBJ1-4, is KAGVTQTPRYLIKTRGQQVTLSCSPISGHRSVSWYQQTPGQGLQFLFEYFSETQRNKGNFPGRFSGRQFSNSRSEMNVSTLELGDSALYLCASSGGQRGTNEKLFFGSGTQLSVL.